This T cell receptor (beta chain) was recovered during a study of T cells in Graves' hyperthyroidism and ophthalmopathy. The V end lost 4 bases, the J end lost 4 bases, and 16 bases lay between the germline ends. Germline CDR1 SGHDT, CDR2 YYEEEE. The length of the CDR3 is 15 residues. TCR beta CDR3 regions were amplified from RNA transcripts. An initial round of RT-PCR targeting the TCR CDR3 relied on the HTBI primer set. A single record per CDR3 protein comes from TCRdb applying MiXCR to the multiplex PCR reads. The sample records approximately 350,000 distinct CDR3 sequences, about 16% being singletons. This clonotype was counted many times.

The receptor was derived from a woman aged 55-70 years with Graves' ophthalmopathy. Sequences were obtained from blood. The genes are TRBV5-6 and TRBJ2-3; TRBD1 or TRBD2 may be the D gene (5 bases each). The CDR3 loop is CASSARVGASDTQYF. The CDR3 region has the DNA TGTGCCAGCAGCGCCCGAGTCGGGGCGTCAGATACGCAGTATTTT. Together with reference TRBV5-6 and TRBJ2-3, the CDR3 gives the full variable domain: DAGVTQSPTHLIKTRGQQVTLRCSPKSGHDTVSWYQQALGQGPQFIFQYYEEEERQRGNFPDRFSGHQFPNYSSELNVNALLLGDSALYLCASSARVGASDTQYFGPGTRLTVL.